These T cell receptor beta chains were read from a single sample in a study of cytomegalovirus exposure and HLA in healthy donors. Assay used: immunoSEQ multiplex PCR; TCRdb lists only in-frame clones, some missing. This repertoire includes roughly 80,000 clones. The sample comprised PBMCs. All receptors come from a man aged 50 or older in good health and CMV-seronegative. CDR3s include the opening cysteine and the closing phenylalanine or tryptophan. The order of the fields is D gene, V gene, J gene, CDR3 DNA, CDR3 protein. The D gene is left open where the match is weak.

TRBD1	TRBV7-9	TRBJ1-1	TGTGCCAGCAGCCCCTCAGGGGGCCGGGACACTGAAGCTTTCTTT	CASSPSGGRDTEAFF
TRBD2	TRBV27	TRBJ2-5	TGTGCCAGCAGCCGACTAGCGGGGGGCGGCGGGACCCAGTACTTC	CASSRLAGGGGTQYF
-	TRBV6-6	TRBJ1-1	TGTGCCAGCAGCCTGCAGGGGTCGAACACTGAAGCTTTCTTT	CASSLQGSNTEAFF
-	TRBV6-5	TRBJ1-5	TGTGCCAGCAGTTACTCAGCCGGAGGCAATCAGCCCCAGCATTTT	CASSYSAGGNQPQHF
-	TRBV18	TRBJ2-5	TGTGCCAGCTCACCACAAGGGGTGGGTCAAGAGACCCAGTACTTC	CASSPQGVGQETQYF
-	TRBV18	TRBJ2-7	TGTGCCAGCTCACCGGGGGGATACGAGCAGTACTTC	CASSPGGYEQYF
-	TRBV5-6	TRBJ1-6	TGTGCCAGCAGCTTGGCCGGCAGGGCTGGGTCACCCCTCCACTTT	CASSLAGRAGSPLHF
-	TRBV5-1	TRBJ2-7	TGCGCCAGCAGCTTGGCCAACAGCGGCCTTATGGACGAGCAGTACTTC	CASSLANSGLMDEQYF
TRBD1	TRBV18	TRBJ2-7	TGTGCCAGCTCACGGGGACAGGGGAGCTCCTACGAGCAGTACTTC	CASSRGQGSSYEQYF
-	TRBV29-1	TRBJ2-3	TGCAGCGTTGGAGGCGGGTACACAGATACGCAGTATTTT	CSVGGGYTDTQYF
-	TRBV7-9	TRBJ2-3	TGTGCCAGCAGCTTAGGGGTAGGGGATCCTTCAACAGATACGCAGTATTTT	CASSLGVGDPSTDTQYF
TRBD1	TRBV19	TRBJ2-7	TGTGCCAGTAGAGGACAGGGGGTGGCCTACGAGCAGTACTTC	CASRGQGVAYEQYF
-	TRBV27	TRBJ1-5	TGTGCCAGCAGTTTATTTGGGGGGGGAGTAGGCCAGCCCCAGCATTTT	CASSLFGGGVGQPQHF
TRBD1	TRBV27	TRBJ1-4	TGTGCCAGCGGGGGCGGACAGGGATCAACTAATGAAAAACTGTTTTTT	CASGGGQGSTNEKLFF
-	TRBV30	TRBJ1-6	TGTGCCTGGAGCCGAGCTCAGGCGATTAATTCACCCCTCCACTTT	CAWSRAQAINSPLHF
-	TRBV5-6	TRBJ1-5	TGTGCCAGCAGCCGGGGGGAGGGGACTTATAGCAATCAGCCCCAGCATTTT	CASSRGEGTYSNQPQHF
-	TRBV19	TRBJ1-4	TGTGCCAGTAGTATAGGGGGGACAGAAAAACTGTTTTTT	CASSIGGTEKLFF
-	TRBV27	TRBJ1-5	TGTGCCAGCAGTTTATCAGCAAGTCGGCCCCAGCATTTT	CASSLSASRPQHF
TRBD1	TRBV7-7	TRBJ2-2	TGTGCTAGCAGCTTTCAGCTGGACAGGGGTGGCGGGGAGCTGTTTTTT	CASSFQLDRGGGELFF
-	TRBV12-2	TRBJ1-5	TGTGCAAAAAGGGGGAGGACAGGGGATGATCAGCCCCAGCATTTT	CAKRGRTGDDQPQHF
TRBD2	TRBV6-5	TRBJ2-3	TGTGCCAGCAGCCCTGGACTAGCCTCCGCTACGCAGTATTTT	CASSPGLASATQYF
-	TRBV7-2	TRBJ2-5	TGTGCCAGCAGCCTGTTCCGGGGAAACGCCAGGACCCAGTACTTC	CASSLFRGNARTQYF
TRBD1	TRBV4-1	TRBJ1-5	TGCGCCAGCAGCCTCCTCGGACAGGGTTATCAGCCCCAGCATTTT	CASSLLGQGYQPQHF
-	TRBV7-8	TRBJ2-5	TGTGCCAGCAGCTTATCTGAGGCCGGTGGGACCCAGTACTTC	CASSLSEAGGTQYF
-	TRBV11-3	TRBJ1-6	TGTGCCAGCAGCTTGAACGGACTGAATTCACCCCTCCACTTT	CASSLNGLNSPLHF
-	TRBV15	TRBJ2-7	TGTGCCACCAGCAGCGGGGTTAGTCAAGTCTACGAGCAGTACTTC	CATSSGVSQVYEQYF
TRBD1	TRBV19	TRBJ1-2	TGTGCCAGCGACTATTCCGGGACAGGGGACTATGGCTACACCTTC	CASDYSGTGDYGYTF
-	TRBV28	TRBJ1-6	TGTGCCAGCAGTATGTACGGGACACCCCTCAGACCCCTCCACTTT	CASSMYGTPLRPLHF
-	TRBV29-1	TRBJ1-1	TGCAGCGTTGAGGGGCGGCAGAACACTGAAGCTTTCTTT	CSVEGRQNTEAFF
-	TRBV7-9	TRBJ1-1	TGTGCCAGCAGCGTAATGAACACTGAAGCTTTCTTT	CASSVMNTEAFF
TRBD2	TRBV5-4	TRBJ2-7	TGTGCCAGCAGCTTCCGGGGGGGTACCTTTTACGAGCAGTACTTC	CASSFRGGTFYEQYF
TRBD1	TRBV15	TRBJ1-5	TGTGCCACCAGCAGGGAGGGGGCTGGCAATCAGCCCCAGCATTTT	CATSREGAGNQPQHF
TRBD1	TRBV6-4	TRBJ1-1	TGTGCCAGCAGTGACTCGGAAGACAGGGCGGCTGAAGCTTTCTTT	CASSDSEDRAAEAFF
TRBD2	TRBV5-1	TRBJ2-7	TGCGCCAGCAGCTTGGGGCTTACAGGGACTAGCAACGAGCAGTACTTC	CASSLGLTGTSNEQYF
TRBD1	TRBV18	TRBJ1-2	TGTGCCAGCTCACCAGGGGACAGCTTCTATGGCTACACCTTC	CASSPGDSFYGYTF
TRBD1	TRBV5-1	TRBJ1-1	TGCGCCAGCAGCACCGACAGGGTTTGGACTGAAGCTTTCTTT	CASSTDRVWTEAFF
-	TRBV29-1	TRBJ1-1	TGCAGCGTCCAACTTAGGACGGGAGTCACTGAAGCTTTCTTT	CSVQLRTGVTEAFF
-	TRBV4-1	TRBJ2-7	TGCGCCAGCAGCCAAGTTAACGGGGGTTCCCTCTACGAGCAGTACTTC	CASSQVNGGSLYEQYF
TRBD1	TRBV19	TRBJ1-5	TGTGCCAGTAGTCCCCATCGGACAGGGAACCCCCATCAGCCCCAGCATTTT	CASSPHRTGNPHQPQHF
TRBD2	TRBV5-5	TRBJ2-7	TGTGCCAGCAGCTCGCTGGGGGGGGACCTCTACGAGCAGTACTTC	CASSSLGGDLYEQYF
-	TRBV2	TRBJ1-1	TGTGCCAGCAGTGAGGGGGGGGTCGAAGCTTTCTTT	CASSEGGVEAFF
TRBD1	TRBV18	TRBJ2-7	TGTGCCAGCTCACCGGGACAGGGGTGGGTCTACGAGCAGTACTTC	CASSPGQGWVYEQYF
TRBD1	TRBV5-1	TRBJ2-2	TGCGCCAGCAGGGACAGGGTTGGTGCCGGGGAGCTGTTTTTT	CASRDRVGAGELFF
TRBD1	TRBV18	TRBJ1-2	TGTGCCAGCTCACCACCGTTGGGGACAGGGGACGGCTACACCTTC	CASSPPLGTGDGYTF
TRBD1	TRBV4-2	TRBJ1-2	TGTGCCAGCAGCCGGCTGGGGACAGGGATTGACGATGGCTACACCTTC	CASSRLGTGIDDGYTF
-	TRBV4-2	TRBJ2-4	TGTGCCAGCAGCCAAGTTAATCCCGGACTAGCCAAAAACATTCAGTACTTC	CASSQVNPGLAKNIQYF
TRBD1	TRBV5-4	TRBJ2-5	TGTGCCAGCAGCTTAAGACAGGGGGCGGGTGAGACCCAGTACTTC	CASSLRQGAGETQYF
TRBD1	TRBV7-9	TRBJ1-4	TGTGCCAGCAGCTTAGGGGACAGGGGGCGTGAAAAACTGTTTTTT	CASSLGDRGREKLFF
TRBD2	TRBV4-2	TRBJ2-3	TGTGCCAGCAGCCAACTAGCGGGGGGTGATACGCAGTATTTT	CASSQLAGGDTQYF
-	TRBV5-1	TRBJ2-2	TGCGCCAGCAGTCTGGAGTTAACCGGGGAGCTGTTTTTT	CASSLELTGELFF
-	TRBV7-8	TRBJ2-5	TGTGCCAGCAGCTCCTACAGTGGTGAGACCCAGTACTTC	CASSSYSGETQYF
-	TRBV18	TRBJ1-3	TGTGCCAGCTCACCTGGGACTGCGGAGGGAAACACCATATATTTT	CASSPGTAEGNTIYF
TRBD1	TRBV19	TRBJ1-1	TGTGCCAGTAGTTTGGGACAGATGAACACTGAAGCTTTCTTT	CASSLGQMNTEAFF
TRBD1	TRBV9	TRBJ2-5	TGTGCCAGCAGCGTCGGACCCTGGGACAGGGACGGGGAGACCCAGTACTTC	CASSVGPWDRDGETQYF
TRBD2	TRBV30	TRBJ2-5	TGTGCCTGGAGGCCAAGCGGGAGACAAGAGACCCAGTACTTC	CAWRPSGRQETQYF
TRBD2	TRBV9	TRBJ2-2	TGTGCCAGCAGCACGGAGCGGGGGGCCACCACCGGGGAGCTGTTTTTT	CASSTERGATTGELFF
TRBD1	TRBV28	TRBJ1-5	TGTGCCAGCAGTTTACTGACAGGGGGCGCGCGCAATCAGCCCCAGCATTTT	CASSLLTGGARNQPQHF
-	TRBV2	TRBJ1-5	TGTGCCAGCAAAAAGACAGATAGCAATCAGCCCCAGCATTTT	CASKKTDSNQPQHF
TRBD2	TRBV19	TRBJ2-3	TGTGCCAGTAGTATGCTCACTAGCGGGGCCCATCATCGGTATTTT	CASSMLTSGAHHRYF